This TCR beta chain was retrieved from a study of identifying expanded T cells in peripheral blood. Collection occurred without any documented infections or immune events in donors. Profiling relied on immunoSEQ multiplex PCR, and the TCRdb table lists in-frame clones only, not all of them. The sample has roughly 90,000 clones; about 85% are singletons. The germline gives CDR1 SGHTA, CDR2 FQGNSA. The CDR3 is 16 residues long. With 6 bases clipped from V and 4 bases from J, the junction kept 9 bases outside the gene matches. The V call is TRBV7-2, the J call TRBJ2-3; TRBD2 matches 11 bases. This sequence was found in a person aged 18 to 69 in good health. What was sequenced was blood. This chain's CDR3 is CASRRELLAGADTQYF. Here the CDR3 DNA reads TGTGCCAGCAGGAGAGAACTACTAGCGGGGGCAGATACGCAGTATTTT.